The entry below describes one TCR beta chain. The count of this clone is one. There is no known antigen for this receptor. Per-base qualities were not stored, and no clone one base away is much larger. The CDR3 regions of human TCRbeta chains were analyzed by immunosequencing. In the paper's pipeline: TCRs in the repertoires were matched against a reference library of SARS-CoV-2-specific TCRs that had been generated with the MIRA antigen-specificity platform. Breadth was defined as the fraction of unique TCRs that were SARS-CoV-2-associated. Depth was defined as the fraction of total T cells that were SARS-CoV-2-associated. Using the MIRA data, every spike-specific TCR was mapped to the spike region that the TCR reacted to and assigned to either a CD4 or a CD8 class. Log10-transformed breadth and depth values were compared by one-way ANOVA with Sidak's multiple comparisons tests. What TCRdb holds here is the immuneACCESS table cut down to in-frame rearrangements. Part of the clones is not present; checked against another copy, under half of the missing clones reflect an unresolved V gene, and the others are unexplained. That table furnishes V, J and clone size, whereas the DNA furnished D and trimming. The sample table shows some 100,000 clones, and 90% are seen once. The ten largest account for approximately 1.2% of the sample.

V was cut back by 8 bases and J by 6 bases, leaving a gap of 11 bases between them. CDR3 length: 11 amino acids, cysteine to phenylalanine. The entry retains the CDR3 DNA only, 33 bases that are in frame from base 1. The germline V gene provides CDR1 MDHEN and CDR2 SYDVKM. The data originate from a study of T cell responses to AZD1222 COVID-19 vaccine (dated by TCRdb to the early 2020s). In terms of the full investigation: AZD1222 recipients whose second dose came at about 4 weeks and those whose second dose came at about 12 weeks were combined into one group, since spike-specific TCR depth and breadth did not differ between the two schedules. TCR sequencing was performed for about 250 trial participants, of whom about 200 were given two doses of AZD1222 and some 26 were given two doses of MenACWY control vaccine. Trial participants were enrolled by age into subgroups of 18-55, 56-69 and 70-plus years, and roughly 150, 30 and 60 TCR-sequenced participants, respectively, were included in these subgroups. Summary of the overall study and its limitations: In the small 56-69-year group, the increase in depth fell short of significance, most likely because of low power. Because no day 14 peak-response samples were available, the repertoires could be characterized only after the peak T cell response. Conclusions about previously exposed vaccinees were limited because only six AZD1222 recipients were SARS-CoV-2 seropositive at baseline. The vaccine-associated CD4 TCRs covered the entire spike protein, and the dominant responses fell in regions 160-218 and 743-854. Reportedly, close to half of the unique spike-specific TCRs recognized epitopes lying outside the regions that are mutated in the B.1.351 and B.1.1.7 variants. Most participants were white British and females outnumbered males, and the authors suggested that clonal diversity may have been underestimated. Spike-specific TCR breadth and depth rose significantly after two AZD1222 doses compared with day 0 and with MenACWY recipients.

The label giving this sample's time point can be read as: baseline before first vaccination. The vaccinee samples were drawn from two UK trials, COV001 and COV002, one of which was a single-blind randomized controlled phase 2/3 trial testing AZD1222 (ChAdOx1 nCoV-19) in healthy adults. For TCRbeta chain sequencing, PBMC samples were collected from trial participants at day 0 and at day 28 after the second dose. This TCR was recovered from an adult in good health. The V gene is TRBV28 and the J gene is TRBJ2-7; TRBD1 might be the D gene, on 5 matching bases. Sample: peripheral blood, taken on day 0 of AZD1222 vaccination. The CDR3 protein is CASGQGGEQYF. At the DNA level, the sequence is TGTGCCAGCGGCCAGGGCGGCGAGCAGTACTTC.